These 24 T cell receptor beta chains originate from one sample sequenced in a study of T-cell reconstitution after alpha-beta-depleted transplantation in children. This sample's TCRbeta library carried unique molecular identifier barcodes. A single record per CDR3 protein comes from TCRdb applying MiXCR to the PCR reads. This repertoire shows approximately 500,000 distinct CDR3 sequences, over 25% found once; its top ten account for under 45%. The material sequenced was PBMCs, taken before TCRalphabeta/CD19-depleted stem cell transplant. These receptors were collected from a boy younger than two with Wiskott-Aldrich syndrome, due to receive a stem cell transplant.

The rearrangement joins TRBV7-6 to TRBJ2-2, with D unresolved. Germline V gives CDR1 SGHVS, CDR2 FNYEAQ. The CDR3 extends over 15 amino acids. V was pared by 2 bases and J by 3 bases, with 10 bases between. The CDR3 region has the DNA TGTGCCAGCAGCTTATTCTGGCGCGACACCGGGGAGCTGTTTTTT. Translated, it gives CASSLFWRDTGELFF. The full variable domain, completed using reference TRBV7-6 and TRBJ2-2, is GAGVSQSPRYKVTKRGQDVALRCDPISGHVSLYWYRQALGQGPEFLTYFNYEAQQDKSGLPNDRFSAERPEGSISTLTIQRTEQRDSAMYRCASSLFWRDTGELFFGEGSRLTVL.

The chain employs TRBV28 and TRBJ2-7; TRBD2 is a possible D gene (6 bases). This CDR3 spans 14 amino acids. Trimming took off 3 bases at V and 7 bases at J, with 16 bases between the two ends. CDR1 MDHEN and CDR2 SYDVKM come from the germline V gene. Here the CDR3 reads CASSFLRLVGEQYF. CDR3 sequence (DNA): TGTGCCAGCAGTTTTCTTCGACTAGTTGGGGAGCAGTACTTC. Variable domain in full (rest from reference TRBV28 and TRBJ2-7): DVKVTQSSRYLVKRTGEKVFLECVQDMDHENMFWYRQDPGLGLRLIYFSYDVKMKEKGDIPEGYSVSREKKERFSLILESASTNQTSMYLCASSFLRLVGEQYFGPGTRLTVT.

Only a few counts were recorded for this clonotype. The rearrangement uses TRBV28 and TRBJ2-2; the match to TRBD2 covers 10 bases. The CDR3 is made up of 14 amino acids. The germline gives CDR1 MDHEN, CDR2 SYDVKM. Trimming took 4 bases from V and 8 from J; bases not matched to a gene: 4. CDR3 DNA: TGTGCCAGCAGTTCACTAGCGGGATCTGGGGAGCTGTTTTTT. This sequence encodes CASSSLAGSGELFF.

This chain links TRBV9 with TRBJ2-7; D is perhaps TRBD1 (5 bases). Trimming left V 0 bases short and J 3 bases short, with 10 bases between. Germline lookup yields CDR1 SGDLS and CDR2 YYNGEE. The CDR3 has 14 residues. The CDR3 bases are TGTGCCAGCAGCGTAGGATTCCAGGGCTACGAGCAGTACTTC. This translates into CASSVGFQGYEQYF. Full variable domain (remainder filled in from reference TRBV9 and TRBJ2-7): DSGVTQTPKHLITATGQRVTLRCSPRSGDLSVYWYQQSLDQGLQFLIQYYNGEERAKGNILERFSAQQFPDLHSELNLSSLELGDSALYFCASSVGFQGYEQYFGPGTRLTVT.

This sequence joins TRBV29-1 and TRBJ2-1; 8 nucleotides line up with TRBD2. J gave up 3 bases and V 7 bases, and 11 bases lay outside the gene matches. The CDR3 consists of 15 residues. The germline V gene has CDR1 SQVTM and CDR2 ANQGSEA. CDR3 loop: CSAYEREWGYNEQFF. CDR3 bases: TGCAGCGCATATGAGCGGGAGTGGGGCTACAATGAGCAGTTCTTC.

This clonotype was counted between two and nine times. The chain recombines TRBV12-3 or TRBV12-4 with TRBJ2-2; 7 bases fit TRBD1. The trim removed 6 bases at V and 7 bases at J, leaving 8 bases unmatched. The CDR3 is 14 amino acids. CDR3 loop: CASSNTGVVGELFF. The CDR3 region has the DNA TGTGCCAGCAGCAATACAGGGGTCGTCGGGGAGCTGTTTTTT.

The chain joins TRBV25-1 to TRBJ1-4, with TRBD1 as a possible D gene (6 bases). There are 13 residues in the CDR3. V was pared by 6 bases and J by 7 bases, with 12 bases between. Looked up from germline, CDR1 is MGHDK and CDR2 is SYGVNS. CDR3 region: CASRLGRGEKLFF. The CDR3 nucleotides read TGTGCCAGCAGGTTAGGCAGGGGTGAAAAACTGTTTTTT.

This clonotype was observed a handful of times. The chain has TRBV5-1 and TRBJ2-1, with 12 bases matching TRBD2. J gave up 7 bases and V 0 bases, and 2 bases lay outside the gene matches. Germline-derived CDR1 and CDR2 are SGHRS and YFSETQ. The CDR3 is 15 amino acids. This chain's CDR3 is CASSLALAGGNEQFF. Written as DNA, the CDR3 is TGCGCCAGCAGCTTGGCTCTAGCGGGAGGGAATGAGCAGTTCTTC.

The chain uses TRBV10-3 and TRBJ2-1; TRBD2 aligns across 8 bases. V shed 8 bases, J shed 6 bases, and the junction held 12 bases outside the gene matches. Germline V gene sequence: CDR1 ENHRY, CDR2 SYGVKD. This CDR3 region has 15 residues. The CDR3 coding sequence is TGTGCCATCGGAACCGGGACTAGTAGCGTCAATGAGCAGTTCTTC. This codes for CAIGTGTSSVNEQFF.

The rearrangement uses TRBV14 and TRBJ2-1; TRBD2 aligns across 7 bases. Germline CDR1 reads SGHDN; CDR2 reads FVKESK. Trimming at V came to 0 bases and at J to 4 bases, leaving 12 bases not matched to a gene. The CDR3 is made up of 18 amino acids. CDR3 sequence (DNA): TGTGCCAGCAGCCAAGAAGGTGGGAGACGGGAGGTTTACAATGAGCAGTTCTTC. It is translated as CASSQEGGRREVYNEQFF. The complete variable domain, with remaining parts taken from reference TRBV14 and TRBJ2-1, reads EAGVTQFPSHSVIEKGQTVTLRCDPISGHDNLYWYRRVMGKEIKFLLHFVKESKQDESGMPNNRFLAERTGGTYSTLKVQPAELEDSGVYFCASSQEGGRREVYNEQFFGPGTRLTVL.

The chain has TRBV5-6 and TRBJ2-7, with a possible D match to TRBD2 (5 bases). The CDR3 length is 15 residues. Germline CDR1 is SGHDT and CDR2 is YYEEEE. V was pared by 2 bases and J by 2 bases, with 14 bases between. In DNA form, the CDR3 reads TGTGCCAGCAGCTTTTTACCGGACGGGACCTACGAGCAGTACTTC. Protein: CASSFLPDGTYEQYF.

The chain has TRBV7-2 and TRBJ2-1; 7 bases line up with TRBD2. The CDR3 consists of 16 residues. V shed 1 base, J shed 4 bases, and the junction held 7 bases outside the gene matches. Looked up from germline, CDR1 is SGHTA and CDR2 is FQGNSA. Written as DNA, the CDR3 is TGTGCCAGCAGCTTAGGCGTTACAGCGGGATACAATGAGCAGTTCTTC. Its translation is CASSLGVTAGYNEQFF.

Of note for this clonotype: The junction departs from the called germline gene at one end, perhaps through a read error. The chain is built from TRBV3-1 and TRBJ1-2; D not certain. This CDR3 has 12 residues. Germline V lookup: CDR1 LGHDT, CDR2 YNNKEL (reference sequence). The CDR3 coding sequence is TGTTCCAGCAATCACGGGATCTATGGCTACACCTTC. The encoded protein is CSSNHGIYGYTF. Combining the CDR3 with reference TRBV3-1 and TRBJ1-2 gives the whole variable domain DTAVSQTPKYLVTQMGNDKSIKCEQNLGHDTMYWYKQDSKKFLKIMFSYNNKELIINETVPNRFSPKSPDKAHLNLHINSLELGDSAVYFCSSNHGIYGYTFGSGTRLTVV.

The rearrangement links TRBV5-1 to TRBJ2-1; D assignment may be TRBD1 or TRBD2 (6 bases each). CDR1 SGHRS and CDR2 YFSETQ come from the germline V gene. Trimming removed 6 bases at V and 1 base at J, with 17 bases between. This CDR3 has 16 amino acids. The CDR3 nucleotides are TGCGCCAGCACCTCGGGGGCTAGCGTGTCCTACAATGAGCAGTTCTTC. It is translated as CASTSGASVSYNEQFF.

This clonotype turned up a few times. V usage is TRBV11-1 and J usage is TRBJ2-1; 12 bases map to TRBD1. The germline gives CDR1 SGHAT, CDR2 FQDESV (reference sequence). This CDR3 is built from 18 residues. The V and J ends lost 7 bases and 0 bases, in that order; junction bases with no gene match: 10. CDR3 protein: CASIGRDRGLSSYNEQFF. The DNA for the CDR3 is TGTGCCAGCATTGGCCGGGACAGGGGGCTGAGCTCCTACAATGAGCAGTTCTTC.

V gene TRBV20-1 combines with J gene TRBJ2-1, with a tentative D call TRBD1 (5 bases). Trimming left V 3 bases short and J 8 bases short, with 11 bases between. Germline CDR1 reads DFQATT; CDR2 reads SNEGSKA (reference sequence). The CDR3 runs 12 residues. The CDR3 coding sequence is TGCAGTGCTAGGGGAAGCAGGGATGAGCAGTTCTTC. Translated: CSARGSRDEQFF.

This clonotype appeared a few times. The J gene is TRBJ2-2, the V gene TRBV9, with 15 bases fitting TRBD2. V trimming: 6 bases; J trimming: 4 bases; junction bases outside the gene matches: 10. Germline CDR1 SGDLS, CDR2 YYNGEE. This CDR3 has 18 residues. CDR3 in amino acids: CASTRTSGRAGTTGELFF. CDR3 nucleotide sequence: TGTGCCAGCACAAGGACTAGCGGGAGGGCCGGTACCACCGGGGAGCTGTTTTTT. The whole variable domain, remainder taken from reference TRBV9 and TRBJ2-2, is DSGVTQTPKHLITATGQRVTLRCSPRSGDLSVYWYQQSLDQGLQFLIQYYNGEERAKGNILERFSAQQFPDLHSELNLSSLELGDSALYFCASTRTSGRAGTTGELFFGEGSRLTVL.

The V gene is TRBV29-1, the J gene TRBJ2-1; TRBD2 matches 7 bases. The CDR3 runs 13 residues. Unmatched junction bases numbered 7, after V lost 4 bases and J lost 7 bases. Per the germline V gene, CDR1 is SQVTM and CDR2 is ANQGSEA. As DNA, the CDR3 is TGCAGCGTTGGGAAGCGGGATCGGAATGAGCAGTTCTTC. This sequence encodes CSVGKRDRNEQFF.

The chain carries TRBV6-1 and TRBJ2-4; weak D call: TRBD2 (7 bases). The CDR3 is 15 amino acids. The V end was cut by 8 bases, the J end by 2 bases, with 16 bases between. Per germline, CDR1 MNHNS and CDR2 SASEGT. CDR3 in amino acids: CASAVGGGPKNIQYF. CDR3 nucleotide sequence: TGTGCCAGCGCCGTAGGGGGGGGTCCCAAAAACATTCAGTACTTC.

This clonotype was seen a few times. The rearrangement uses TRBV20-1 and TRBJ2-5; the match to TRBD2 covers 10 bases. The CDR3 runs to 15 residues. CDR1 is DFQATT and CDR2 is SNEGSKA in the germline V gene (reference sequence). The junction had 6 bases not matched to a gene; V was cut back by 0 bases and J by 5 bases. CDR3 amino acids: CSARDPSGSLETQYF. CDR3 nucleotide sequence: TGCAGTGCTAGAGATCCTAGCGGGAGCTTGGAGACCCAGTACTTC.

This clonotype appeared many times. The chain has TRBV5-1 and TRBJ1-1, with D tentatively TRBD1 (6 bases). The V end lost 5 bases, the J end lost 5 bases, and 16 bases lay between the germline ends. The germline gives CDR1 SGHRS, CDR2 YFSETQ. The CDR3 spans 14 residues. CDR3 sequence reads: CASSTGTGGTEAFF. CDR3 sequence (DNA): TGCGCCAGCAGTACAGGGACCGGAGGTACTGAAGCTTTCTTT.

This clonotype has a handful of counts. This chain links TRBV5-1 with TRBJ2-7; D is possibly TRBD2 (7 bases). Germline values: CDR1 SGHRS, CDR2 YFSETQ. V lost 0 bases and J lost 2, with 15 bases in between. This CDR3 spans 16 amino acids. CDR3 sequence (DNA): TGCGCCAGCAGCTTGGCCGGGGGGCCTCTAACCTACGAGCAGTACTTC. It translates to CASSLAGGPLTYEQYF.

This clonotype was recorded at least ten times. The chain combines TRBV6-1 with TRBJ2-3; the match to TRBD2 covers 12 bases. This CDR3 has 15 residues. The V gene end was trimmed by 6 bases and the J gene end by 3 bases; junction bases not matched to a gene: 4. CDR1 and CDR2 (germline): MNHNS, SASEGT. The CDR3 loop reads CASSRGLAGTDTQYF. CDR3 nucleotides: TGTGCCAGCAGCCGTGGACTAGCGGGAACAGATACGCAGTATTTT.

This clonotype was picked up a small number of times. CDR3 loop: CASSDQGADNEQFF. Here the CDR3 DNA reads TGTGCCAGCAGCGATCAGGGGGCCGACAATGAGCAGTTCTTC. V gene TRBV7-8 combines with J gene TRBJ2-1; 8 positions agree with TRBD1. The CDR3 has 14 residues. Per germline, CDR1 SGHVS and CDR2 FQNEAQ. Trimming at V came to 5 bases and at J to 5 bases, leaving 5 bases not matched to a gene.